The T cell receptor (beta chain) under discussion was sequenced for a study of CD8 T cells in ankylosing spondylitis. Study-level findings and limits: With a CD8+ phenotype, disease-linked clones were relatively rare in peripheral blood. Matched ankylosing spondylitis synovial fluid reportedly showed significant enrichment of disease-linked clones. Characteristic of ankylosing spondylitis blood, it appeared, was a TCR beta motif comprising several highly homologous variants.

Comment on this clonotype: Its target is unknown.

TCR beta libraries were made by quantitative 5'-RACE with molecular barcodes. TCRdb processed the 5' RACE reads anew with MiXCR; each CDR3 protein has one entry. The sample carries under 450,000 distinct CDR3 sequences, roughly a sixth recorded once. This receptor was obtained from a male donor with ankylosing spondylitis. The sequenced material came from blood, either unsorted or a sorted T cell fraction (not recorded which).

CDR3 sequence (DNA): TGTGCCAGCAGCTTAATGGAAGGGAATGAGCAGTTCTTC. As protein: CASSLMEGNEQFF. The chain combines TRBV11-3 with TRBJ2-1; D gene ambiguous. CDR1 is SGHNT, CDR2 YENEEA, per germline. Trimming left V 2 bases short and J 7 bases short, with 9 bases between. The CDR3 is 13 amino acids.